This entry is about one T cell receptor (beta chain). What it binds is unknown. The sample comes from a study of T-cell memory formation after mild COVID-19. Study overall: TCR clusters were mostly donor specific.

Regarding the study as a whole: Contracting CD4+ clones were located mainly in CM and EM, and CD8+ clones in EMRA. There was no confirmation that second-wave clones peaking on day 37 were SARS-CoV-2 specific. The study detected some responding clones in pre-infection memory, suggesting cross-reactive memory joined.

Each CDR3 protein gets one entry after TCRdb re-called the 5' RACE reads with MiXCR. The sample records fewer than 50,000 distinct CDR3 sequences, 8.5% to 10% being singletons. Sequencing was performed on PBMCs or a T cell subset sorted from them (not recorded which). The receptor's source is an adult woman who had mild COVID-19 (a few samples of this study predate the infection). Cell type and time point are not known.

The CDR3 DNA follows: TGTGCCAGCTCCTTTCAACTGACAGGGGGGATACCTGAAGCTTTCTTT. This gives the protein CASSFQLTGGIPEAFF. J is TRBJ1-1 and V is TRBV6-2 or TRBV6-3; TRBD1 agrees at 9 bases. Trimming removed 8 bases from V and 6 bases from J; junction bases left unmatched: 16. Germline V gene lookup returns CDR1 MNHEY and CDR2 SVGEGT. This CDR3 is built from 16 residues.